This is a list of T cell receptor beta chains from one sample in a study of molecular identifiers for immune sequencing clone quantification. MiXCR, applied by TCRdb to the PCR reads, yields one record per CDR3 protein. The sample lists more than 450,000 distinct CDR3 sequences; 20% to 25% were seen once. The sample comprised naive CD8+ T cells from blood, with Jurkat cell RNA spiked in. These receptors were obtained from a human donor in good health. Some libraries in this study had Jurkat cell RNA spiked in. Each CDR3 is given with its conserved first and last residue. A D gene is named only where the DNA matches it firmly. For some rows the clone size is stated as once, few or many, or as a class when expanded; others skip it.

size	V	J	D	CDR3	DNA
few	TRBV2	TRBJ2-3	.	CASSEDQHRSANTDTQYF	TGTGCCAGCAGTGAAGACCAGCACAGGTCGGCTAACACAGATACGCAGTATTTT
many	TRBV7-2	TRBJ2-7	TRBD2	CASSPTRTRPYYEQYF	TGTGCCAGCAGCCCAACCAGGACTAGGCCTTACTACGAGCAGTACTTC
.	TRBV7-9	TRBJ2-7	.	CASRDKTSYEQYF	TGTGCCAGCAGAGACAAAACTAGCTACGAGCAGTACTTC
few	TRBV28	TRBJ2-3	.	CASSLGPQYF	TGTGCCAGCAGTTTAGGGCCGCAGTATTTT
few	TRBV6-1	TRBJ2-5	.	CASSDPYRVQETQYF	TGTGCCAGCAGTGATCCGTACAGGGTCCAAGAGACCCAGTACTTC
many	TRBV6-1	TRBJ1-1	.	CASSDGPSVTEAFF	TGTGCCAGCAGTGATGGGCCCTCGGTCACTGAAGCTTTCTTT
many	TRBV6-5	TRBJ2-2	.	CASSGNLGELFF	TGTGCCAGCAGTGGGAACCTCGGGGAGCTGTTTTTT
few	TRBV18	TRBJ2-3	TRBD2	CASSPRFISGTSGSSDTQYF	TGTGCCAGCTCACCACGGTTTATATCTGGGACTAGCGGGAGTTCAGATACGCAGTATTTT
.	TRBV19	TRBJ2-3	.	CASSIVVWDTQYF	TGTGCCAGTAGTATCGTCGTGTGGGATACGCAGTATTTT
.	TRBV27	TRBJ2-3	TRBD1	CASSFLRPTGIPPDTQYF	TGTGCCAGCAGTTTTCTCCGGCCGACAGGGATTCCCCCAGATACGCAGTATTTT
.	TRBV2	TRBJ2-5	TRBD2	CASPGKRGGKETQYF	TGTGCCAGCCCAGGCAAGCGGGGGGGGAAAGAGACCCAGTACTTC
many	TRBV20-1	TRBJ2-1	TRBD2	CSADRVAGGHLCQQFF	TGCAGTGCTGACAGAGTAGCGGGAGGCCACCTTTGTCAGCAGTTCTTC